This T cell receptor (beta chain) was captured by sequencing in a study of OX40 agonist ivuxolimab in advanced cancers. For the study at large: Patients took ivuxolimab, an agonistic anti-OX40 (CD134) antibody.

Points from the study as a whole: Clones of CD4+ and CD8+ blood T cells grew by week 6 at doses of 0.1 to 3.0 mg/kg.

Per the germline V gene, CDR1 is SGHTA and CDR2 is FQGTGA. The CDR3 extends over 14 amino acids. The V gene lost 3 bases and the J gene lost 5 bases, with 13 bases spanning the gap. Clones were read by immunoSEQ multiplex PCR, and TCRdb kept only the in-frame ones, dropping some. The sample holds 20,000 to 25,000 clones, 84% seen once. A remark on this clone: Its antigen is still unknown.

The sample here was CD4+ or CD8+ T cells sorted from blood, taken in a trial of the OX40 agonist ivuxolimab. The chain is built from TRBV7-3 and TRBJ1-1, with D possibly being TRBD1 (5 bases). The sequence came from an adult with an advanced solid tumor such as melanoma, head and neck, liver or kidney cancer. The CDR3 here is CASSFFGGKTEAFF. CDR3 DNA sequence: TGTGCCAGCAGCTTCTTTGGGGGTAAAACTGAAGCTTTCTTT.